The clone carrying this T cell receptor (beta chain) was recorded a few times. Per the germline V gene, CDR1 is KGHSH and CDR2 is LQKENI. This CDR3 spans 13 amino acids. The V gene lost 3 bases and the J gene lost 4 bases, with 9 bases spanning the gap. The data are from a study of beta chain features in type 1 diabetes. As every portion of the isolated RNA was reverse transcribed, the sequencing read expressed TCRB transcripts. This table comes from immunoSEQ multiplex PCR, and its TCRdb copy is limited to in-frame clones, with some not included. The data show about 140,000 clones, with approximately 9.8% seen just once and 0.55% to 0.65% held by the top ten.

V and J are TRBV18 and TRBJ2-5; no clear D gene. The clonotype comes from a woman in her thirties or forties in good health. The specimen was central memory CD4+ T cells from blood. The CDR3 protein is CASSPGRPETQYF. CDR3 nucleotide sequence: TGTGCCAGCTCACCGGGCCGCCCAGAGACCCAGTACTTC.